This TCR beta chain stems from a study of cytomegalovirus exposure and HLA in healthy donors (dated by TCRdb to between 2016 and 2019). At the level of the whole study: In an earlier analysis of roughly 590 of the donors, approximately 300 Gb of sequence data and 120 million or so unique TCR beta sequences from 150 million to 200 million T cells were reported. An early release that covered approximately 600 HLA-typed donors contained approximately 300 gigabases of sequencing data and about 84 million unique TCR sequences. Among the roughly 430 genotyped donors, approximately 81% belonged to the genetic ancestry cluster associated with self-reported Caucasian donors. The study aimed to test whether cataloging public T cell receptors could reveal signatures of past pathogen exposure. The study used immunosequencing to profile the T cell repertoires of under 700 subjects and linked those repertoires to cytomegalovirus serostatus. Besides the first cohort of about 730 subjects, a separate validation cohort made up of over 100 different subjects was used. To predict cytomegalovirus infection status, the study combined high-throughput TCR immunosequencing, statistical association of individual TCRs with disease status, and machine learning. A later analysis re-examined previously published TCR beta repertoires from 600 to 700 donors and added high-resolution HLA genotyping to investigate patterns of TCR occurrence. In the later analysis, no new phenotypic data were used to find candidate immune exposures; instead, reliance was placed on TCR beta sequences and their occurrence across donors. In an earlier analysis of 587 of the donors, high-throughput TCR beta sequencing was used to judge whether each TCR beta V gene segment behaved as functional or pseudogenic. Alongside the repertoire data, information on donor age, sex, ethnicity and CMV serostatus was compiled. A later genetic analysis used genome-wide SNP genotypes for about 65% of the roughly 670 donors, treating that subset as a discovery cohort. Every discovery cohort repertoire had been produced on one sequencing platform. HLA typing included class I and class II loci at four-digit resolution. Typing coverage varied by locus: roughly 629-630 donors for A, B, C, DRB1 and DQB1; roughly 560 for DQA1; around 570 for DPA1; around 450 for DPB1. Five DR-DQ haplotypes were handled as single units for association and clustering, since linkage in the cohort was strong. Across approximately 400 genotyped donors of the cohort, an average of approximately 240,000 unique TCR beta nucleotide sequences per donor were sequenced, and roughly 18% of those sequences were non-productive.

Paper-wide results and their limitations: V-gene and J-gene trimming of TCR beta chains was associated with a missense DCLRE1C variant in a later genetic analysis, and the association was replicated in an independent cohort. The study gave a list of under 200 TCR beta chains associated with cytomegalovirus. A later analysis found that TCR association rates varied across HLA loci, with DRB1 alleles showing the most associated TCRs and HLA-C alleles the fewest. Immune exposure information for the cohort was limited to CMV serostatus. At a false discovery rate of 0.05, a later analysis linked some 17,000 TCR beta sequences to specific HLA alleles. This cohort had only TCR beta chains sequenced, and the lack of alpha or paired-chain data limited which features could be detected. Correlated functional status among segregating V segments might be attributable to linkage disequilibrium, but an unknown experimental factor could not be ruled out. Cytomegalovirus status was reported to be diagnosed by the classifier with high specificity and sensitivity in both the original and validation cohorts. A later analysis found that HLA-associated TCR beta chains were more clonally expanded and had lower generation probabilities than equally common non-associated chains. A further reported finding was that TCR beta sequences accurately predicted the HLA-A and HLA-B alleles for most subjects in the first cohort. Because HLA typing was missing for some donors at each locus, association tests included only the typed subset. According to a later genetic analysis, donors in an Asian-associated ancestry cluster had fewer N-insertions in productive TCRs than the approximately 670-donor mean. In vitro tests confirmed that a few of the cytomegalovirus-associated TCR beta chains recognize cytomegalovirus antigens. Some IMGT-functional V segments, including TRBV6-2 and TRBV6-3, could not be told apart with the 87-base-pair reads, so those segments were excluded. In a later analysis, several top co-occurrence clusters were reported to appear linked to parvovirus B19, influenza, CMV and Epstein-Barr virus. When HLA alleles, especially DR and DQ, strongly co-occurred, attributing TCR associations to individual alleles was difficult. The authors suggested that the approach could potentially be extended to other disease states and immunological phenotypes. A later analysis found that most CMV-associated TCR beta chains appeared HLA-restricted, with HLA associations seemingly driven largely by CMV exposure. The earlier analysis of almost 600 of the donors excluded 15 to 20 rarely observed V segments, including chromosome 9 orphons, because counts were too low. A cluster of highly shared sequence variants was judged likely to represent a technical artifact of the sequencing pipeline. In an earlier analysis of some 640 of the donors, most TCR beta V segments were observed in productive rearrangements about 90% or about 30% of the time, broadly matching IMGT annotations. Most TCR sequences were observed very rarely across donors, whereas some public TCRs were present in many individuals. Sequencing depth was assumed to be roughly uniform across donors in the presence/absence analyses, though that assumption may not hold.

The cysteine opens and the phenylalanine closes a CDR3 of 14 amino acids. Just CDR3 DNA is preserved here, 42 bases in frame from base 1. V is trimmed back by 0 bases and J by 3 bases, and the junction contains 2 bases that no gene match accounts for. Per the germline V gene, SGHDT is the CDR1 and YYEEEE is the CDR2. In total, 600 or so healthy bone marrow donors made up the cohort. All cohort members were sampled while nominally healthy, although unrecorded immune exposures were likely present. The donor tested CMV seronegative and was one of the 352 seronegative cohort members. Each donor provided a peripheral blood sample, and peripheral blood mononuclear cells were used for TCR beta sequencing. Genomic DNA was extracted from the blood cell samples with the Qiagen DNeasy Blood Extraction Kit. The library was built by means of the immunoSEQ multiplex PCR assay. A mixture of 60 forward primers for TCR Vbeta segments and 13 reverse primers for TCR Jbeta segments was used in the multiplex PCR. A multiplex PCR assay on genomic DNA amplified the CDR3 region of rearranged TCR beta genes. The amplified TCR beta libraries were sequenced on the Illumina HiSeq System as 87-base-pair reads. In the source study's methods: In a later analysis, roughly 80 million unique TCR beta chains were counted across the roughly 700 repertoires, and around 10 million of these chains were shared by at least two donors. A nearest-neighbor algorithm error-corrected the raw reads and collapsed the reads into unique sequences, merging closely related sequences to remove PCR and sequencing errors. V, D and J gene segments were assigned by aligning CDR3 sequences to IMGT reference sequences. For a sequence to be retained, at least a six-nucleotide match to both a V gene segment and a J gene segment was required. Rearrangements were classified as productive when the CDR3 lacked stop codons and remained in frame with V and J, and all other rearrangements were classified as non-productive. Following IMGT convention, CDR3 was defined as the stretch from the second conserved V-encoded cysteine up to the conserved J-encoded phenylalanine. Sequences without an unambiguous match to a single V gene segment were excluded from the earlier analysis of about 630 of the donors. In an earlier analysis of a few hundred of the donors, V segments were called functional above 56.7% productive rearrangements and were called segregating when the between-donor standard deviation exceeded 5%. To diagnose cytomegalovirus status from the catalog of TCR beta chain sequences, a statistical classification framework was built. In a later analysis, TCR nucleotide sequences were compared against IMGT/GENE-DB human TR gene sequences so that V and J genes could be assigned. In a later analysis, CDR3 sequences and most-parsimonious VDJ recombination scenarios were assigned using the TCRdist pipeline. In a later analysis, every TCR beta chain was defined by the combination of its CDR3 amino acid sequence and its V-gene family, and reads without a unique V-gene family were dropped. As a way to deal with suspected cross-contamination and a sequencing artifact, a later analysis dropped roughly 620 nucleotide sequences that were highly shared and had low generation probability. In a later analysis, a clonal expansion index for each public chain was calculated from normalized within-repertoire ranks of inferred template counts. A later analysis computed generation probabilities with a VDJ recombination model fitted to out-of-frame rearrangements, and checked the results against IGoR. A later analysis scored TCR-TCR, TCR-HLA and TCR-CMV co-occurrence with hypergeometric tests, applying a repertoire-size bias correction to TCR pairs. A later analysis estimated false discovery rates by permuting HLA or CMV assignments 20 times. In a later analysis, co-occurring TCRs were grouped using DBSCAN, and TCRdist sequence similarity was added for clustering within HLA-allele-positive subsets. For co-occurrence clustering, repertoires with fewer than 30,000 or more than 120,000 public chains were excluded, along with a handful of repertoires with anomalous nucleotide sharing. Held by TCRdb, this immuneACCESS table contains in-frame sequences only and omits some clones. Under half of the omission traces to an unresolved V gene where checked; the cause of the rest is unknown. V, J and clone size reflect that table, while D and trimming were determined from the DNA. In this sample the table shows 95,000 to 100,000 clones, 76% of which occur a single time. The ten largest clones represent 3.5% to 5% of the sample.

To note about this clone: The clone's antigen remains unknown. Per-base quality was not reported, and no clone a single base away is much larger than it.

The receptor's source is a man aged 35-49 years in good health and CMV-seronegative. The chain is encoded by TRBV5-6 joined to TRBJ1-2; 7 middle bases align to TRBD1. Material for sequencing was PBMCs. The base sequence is TGTGCCAGCAGCTTGGACAGGGGTCACTATGGCTACACCTTC. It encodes CASSLDRGHYGYTF.